This T cell receptor beta chain appears in the sequencing data of a study of T cell repertoires in cytomegalovirus infection. Study in general: The public TCR beta signatures pointed to both CMV infection and matching HLA type. Overall study findings and caveats: There were carriers of CMV plus the relevant HLA, and cumulative public TCR beta family frequency identified them. HLA-C-restricted CMV clonotypes gave the most frequent clonotype in two of eight donors.

The germline CDR1 and CDR2 sequences are SGHRS and YFSETQ. The CDR3 is 14 amino acids. Trimming removed 7 bases from V and 8 bases from J, with 20 bases in between. The sample holds a few counts of this clonotype. What it binds is unknown. TCRdb reprocessed the reads via MiXCR and lists one record per CDR3 protein. The repertoire holds 350,000 to 450,000 distinct CDR3 sequences, 18% seen once, with roughly 9% in the top ten. The chain recombines TRBV5-1 with TRBJ2-3; TRBD2 might be the D (7 bases). The source of this sequence is a human donor in good health (CMV status not recorded). Some clones in this sample may be carry-over from other donors' samples. Material for sequencing was PBMCs. CDR3 DNA sequence: TGCGCCAGCGCCCTGCCCAGGGGCGGGGGTACGCAGTATTTT. Its translation is CASALPRGGGTQYF.